This TCR beta chain was recovered during a study of monozygotic twins with inflammatory bowel disease. TCRdb reprocessed the 5' RACE reads and stores each CDR3 protein as one record, lacking DNA. The table lists about 41,000 distinct CDR3 sequences, with approximately 5.3% in the top ten. The germline V gene encodes CDR1 MGHRA and CDR2 YSYEKL. CDR3 length: 16 amino acids. Study-wide findings and caveats: TCRbeta inverse Simpson diversity was decreased in IBD patients versus healthy co-twins. No discrimination was achieved between different T cell subtypes. Fewer clonotypes were shared with others by IBD patients than by healthy twins, especially with disease activity.

In the case of this clonotype: Its antigen is currently unknown.

The chain combines TRBV4-1 with TRBJ2-1; TCRdb picks TRBD1, but there is no DNA to check that call. What was sequenced was blood. The TCR comes from a human donor with ulcerative colitis or Crohn's disease, or a healthy co-twin of an affected twin (not recorded which). The chain's CDR3 is CASSQGRLTGDNEQFF.